Below, one T cell receptor (beta chain) is given with its context. Its antigen is as yet unknown. The V end lost 0 bases, the J end lost 5 bases, and 12 bases lay between the germline ends. This CDR3 spans 15 amino acids. CDR1 and CDR2 (germline): SGHRS, YFSETQ. The sample belongs to a study of T cell responses to AZD1222 COVID-19 vaccine. The assay was immunoSEQ multiplex PCR, and TCRdb's table has in-frame clones only and misses some. The repertoire holds 100,000 to 150,000 clones, with around 87% as singletons. Whole-study findings and limits: AZD1222 recipients seropositive at baseline numbered only six or seven. White British donors predominated, females outnumbered males, and clonal diversity was possibly underestimated.

This material consisted of peripheral blood, taken on day 0 of AZD1222 vaccination. The V call is TRBV5-1, the J call TRBJ1-5, with unresolved D. This TCR came from an adult in good health. CDR3 amino acids: CASSLGPGWDQPQHF. The CDR3 DNA sequence: TGCGCCAGCAGCTTGGGGCCCGGGTGGGATCAGCCCCAGCATTTT.